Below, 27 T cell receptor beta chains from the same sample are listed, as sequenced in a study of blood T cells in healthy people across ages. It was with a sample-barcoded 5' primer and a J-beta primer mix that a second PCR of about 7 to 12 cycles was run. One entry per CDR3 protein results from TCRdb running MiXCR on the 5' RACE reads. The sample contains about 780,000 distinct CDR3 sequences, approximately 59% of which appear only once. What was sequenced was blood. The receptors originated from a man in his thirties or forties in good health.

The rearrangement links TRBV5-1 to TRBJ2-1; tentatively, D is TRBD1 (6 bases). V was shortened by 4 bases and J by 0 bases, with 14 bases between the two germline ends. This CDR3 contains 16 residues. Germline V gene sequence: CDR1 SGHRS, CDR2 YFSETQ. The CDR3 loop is CASSPRDTSSYNEQFF. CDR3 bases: TGCGCCAGCAGCCCCCGGGACACGAGCTCCTACAATGAGCAGTTCTTC.

CDR3 in amino acids: CASKAGTSGAYQETQYF. In nucleotides, the CDR3 is TGTGCCAGCAAGGCCGGGACTAGCGGGGCTTACCAAGAGACCCAGTACTTC. This chain uses TRBV5-4 with TRBJ2-5; 13 positions match TRBD2. V shed 6 bases, J shed 0 bases, and the junction held 8 bases outside the gene matches. Germline V gene lookup returns CDR1 SGHNT and CDR2 YYREEE (reference sequence). The CDR3 extends over 17 amino acids.

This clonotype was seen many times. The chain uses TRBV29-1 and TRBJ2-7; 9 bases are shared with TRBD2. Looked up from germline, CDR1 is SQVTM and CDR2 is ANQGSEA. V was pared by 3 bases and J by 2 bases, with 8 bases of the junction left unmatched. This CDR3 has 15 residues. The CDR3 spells CSVDVGSGGTYEQYF. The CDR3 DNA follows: TGCAGCGTTGACGTCGGTAGCGGGGGTACCTACGAGCAGTACTTC.

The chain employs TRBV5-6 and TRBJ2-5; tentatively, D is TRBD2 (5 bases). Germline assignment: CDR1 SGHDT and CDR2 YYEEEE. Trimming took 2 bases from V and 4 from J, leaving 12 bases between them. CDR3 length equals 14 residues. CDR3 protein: CASSFAASGETQYF. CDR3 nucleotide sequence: TGTGCCAGCAGCTTCGCGGCCAGCGGAGAGACCCAGTACTTC.

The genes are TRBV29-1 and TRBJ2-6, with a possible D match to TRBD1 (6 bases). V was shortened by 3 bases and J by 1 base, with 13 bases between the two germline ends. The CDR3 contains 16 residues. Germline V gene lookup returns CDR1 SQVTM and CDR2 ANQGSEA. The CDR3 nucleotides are TGCAGCGTTGACACAGGGCGGTCATCTGGGGCCAACGTCCTGACTTTC. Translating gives CSVDTGRSSGANVLTF.

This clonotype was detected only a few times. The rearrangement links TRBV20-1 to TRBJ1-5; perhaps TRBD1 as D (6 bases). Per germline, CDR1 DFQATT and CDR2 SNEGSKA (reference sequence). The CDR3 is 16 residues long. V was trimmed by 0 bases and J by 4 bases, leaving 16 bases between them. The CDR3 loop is CSARDGISGANQPQHF. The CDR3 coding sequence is TGCAGTGCTAGAGATGGTATCTCGGGGGCAAATCAGCCCCAGCATTTT.

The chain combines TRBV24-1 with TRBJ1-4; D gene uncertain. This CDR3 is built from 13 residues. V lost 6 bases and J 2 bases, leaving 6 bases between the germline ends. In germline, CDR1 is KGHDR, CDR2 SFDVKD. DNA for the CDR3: TGTGCCACCAGTTCCGGGACTAATGAAAAACTGTTTTTT. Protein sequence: CATSSGTNEKLFF.

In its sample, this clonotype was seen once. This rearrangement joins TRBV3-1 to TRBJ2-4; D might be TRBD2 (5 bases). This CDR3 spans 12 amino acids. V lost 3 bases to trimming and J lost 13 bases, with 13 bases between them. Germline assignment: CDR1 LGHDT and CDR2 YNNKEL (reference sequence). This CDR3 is CASSQDHTGQYF. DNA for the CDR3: TGTGCCAGCAGCCAGGACCACACGGGGCAGTACTTC.

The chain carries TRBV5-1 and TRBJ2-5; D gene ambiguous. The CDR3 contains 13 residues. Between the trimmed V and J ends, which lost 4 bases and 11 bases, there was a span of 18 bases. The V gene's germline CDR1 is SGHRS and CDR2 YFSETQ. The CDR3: CASSVMVGPEQYF. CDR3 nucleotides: TGCGCCAGCAGCGTGATGGTCGGCCCAGAGCAGTACTTC.

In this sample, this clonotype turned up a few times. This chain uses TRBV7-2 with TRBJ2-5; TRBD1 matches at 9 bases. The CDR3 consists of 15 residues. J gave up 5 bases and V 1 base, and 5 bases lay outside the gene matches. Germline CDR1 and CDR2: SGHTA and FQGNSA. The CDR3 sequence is CASSLVTGGQETQYF. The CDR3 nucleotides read TGTGCCAGCAGCTTAGTCACAGGGGGCCAGGAGACCCAGTACTTC.

The CDR3 sequence: CATSVSGVGQPQHF. CDR3 nucleotides: TGTGCCACCAGTGTCTCGGGGGTGGGTCAGCCCCAGCATTTT. The chain combines TRBV24-1 with TRBJ1-5, with D possibly matching TRBD1 (5 bases). V lost 5 bases, J lost 6 bases, and 13 bases lay in between. This CDR3 has 14 amino acids. Germline V gene data show CDR1 as KGHDR and CDR2 as SFDVKD.

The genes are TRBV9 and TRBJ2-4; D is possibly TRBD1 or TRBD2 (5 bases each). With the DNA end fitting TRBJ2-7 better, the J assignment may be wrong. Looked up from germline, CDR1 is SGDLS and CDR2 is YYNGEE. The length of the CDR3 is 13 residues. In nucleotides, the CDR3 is TGTGCCAGCAGCGTAACCAGGGAGAGCGAGCAGTACTTC. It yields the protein CASSVTRESEQYF.

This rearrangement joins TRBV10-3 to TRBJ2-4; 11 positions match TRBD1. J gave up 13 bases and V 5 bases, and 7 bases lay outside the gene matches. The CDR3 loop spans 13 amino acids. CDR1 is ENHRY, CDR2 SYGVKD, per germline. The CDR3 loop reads CAISSPGQGEQYF. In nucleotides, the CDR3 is TGTGCCATCAGTTCACCGGGACAGGGGGAGCAGTACTTC.

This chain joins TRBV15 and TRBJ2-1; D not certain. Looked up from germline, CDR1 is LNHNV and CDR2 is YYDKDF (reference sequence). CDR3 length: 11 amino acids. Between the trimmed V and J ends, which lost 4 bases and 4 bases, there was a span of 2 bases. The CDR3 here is CATSTYNEQFF. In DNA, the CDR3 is TGTGCCACCAGCACGTACAATGAGCAGTTCTTC.

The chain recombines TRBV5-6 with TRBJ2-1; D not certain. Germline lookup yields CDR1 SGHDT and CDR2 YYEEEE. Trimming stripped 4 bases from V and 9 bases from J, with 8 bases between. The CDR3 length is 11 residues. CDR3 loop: CASSLMSEQFF. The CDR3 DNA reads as TGTGCCAGCAGCCTCATGAGTGAGCAGTTCTTC.

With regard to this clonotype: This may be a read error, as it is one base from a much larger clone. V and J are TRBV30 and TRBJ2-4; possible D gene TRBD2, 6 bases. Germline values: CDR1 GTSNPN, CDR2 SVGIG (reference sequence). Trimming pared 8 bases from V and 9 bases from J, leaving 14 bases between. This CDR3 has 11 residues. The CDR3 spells CASSRGGIQYF. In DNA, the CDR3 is TGTGCCAGTTCGCGGGGAGGCATTCAGTACTTC.

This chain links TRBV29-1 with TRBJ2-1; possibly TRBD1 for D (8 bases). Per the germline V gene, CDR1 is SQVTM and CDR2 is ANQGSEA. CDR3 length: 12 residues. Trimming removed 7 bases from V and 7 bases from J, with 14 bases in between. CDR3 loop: CSAGQGGNEQFF. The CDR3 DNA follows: TGCAGCGCAGGACAGGGAGGGAATGAGCAGTTCTTC.

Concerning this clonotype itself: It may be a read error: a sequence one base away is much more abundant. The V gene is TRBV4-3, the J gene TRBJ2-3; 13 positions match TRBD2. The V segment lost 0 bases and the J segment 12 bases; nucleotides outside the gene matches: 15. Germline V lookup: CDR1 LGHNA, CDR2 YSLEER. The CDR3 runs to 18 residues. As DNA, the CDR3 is TGCGCCAGCAGCCAAGATCTGCTAACTAGCGGGGGGGCCCCCCCACAGTATTTT. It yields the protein CASSQDLLTSGGAPPQYF.

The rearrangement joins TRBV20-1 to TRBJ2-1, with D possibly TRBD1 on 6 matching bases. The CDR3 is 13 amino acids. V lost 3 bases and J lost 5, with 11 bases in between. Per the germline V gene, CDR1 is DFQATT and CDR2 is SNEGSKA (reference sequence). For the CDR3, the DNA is TGCAGTGCTAGGAGGGACAAGCACAATGAGCAGTTCTTC. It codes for CSARRDKHNEQFF.

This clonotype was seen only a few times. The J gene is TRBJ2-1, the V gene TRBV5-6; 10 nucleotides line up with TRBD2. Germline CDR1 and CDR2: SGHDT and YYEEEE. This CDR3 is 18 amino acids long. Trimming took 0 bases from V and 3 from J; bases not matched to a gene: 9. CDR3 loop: CASSLGIAGGSIYNEQFF. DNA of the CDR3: TGTGCCAGCAGCTTGGGTATAGCGGGGGGTTCCATCTACAATGAGCAGTTCTTC.

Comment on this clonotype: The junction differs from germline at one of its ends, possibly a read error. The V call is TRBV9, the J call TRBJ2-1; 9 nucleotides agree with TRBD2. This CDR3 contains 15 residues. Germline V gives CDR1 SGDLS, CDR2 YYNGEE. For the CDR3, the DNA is TGTGCCAGCAGCGCCAGACTAGCGGACATCAATGAGCGGTTCTTC. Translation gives CASSARLADINERFF. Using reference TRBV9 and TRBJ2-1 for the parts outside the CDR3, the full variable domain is DSGVTQTPKHLITATGQRVTLRCSPRSGDLSVYWYQQSLDQGLQFLIQYYNGEERAKGNILERFSAQQFPDLHSELNLSSLELGDSALYFCASSARLADINERFFGPGTRLTVL.

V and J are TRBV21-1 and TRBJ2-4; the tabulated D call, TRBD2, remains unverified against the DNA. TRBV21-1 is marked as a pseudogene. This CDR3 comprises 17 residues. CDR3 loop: CASSKDVTRLFLVSRYF. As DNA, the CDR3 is TGTGCCAGCAGCAAAGACGTGACTAGGTTATTTTTAGTTTCTAGGTACTTC.

The CDR3 region is CASSDSGQVLSYEQYF. The DNA of the CDR3 is TGTGCCAGCAGCGACTCCGGACAGGTGTTATCCTACGAGCAGTACTTC. The rearrangement links TRBV7-2 to TRBJ2-4; 7 bases align to TRBD1. The DNA matches TRBJ2-7 better at its end, which makes the J call doubtful. Germline values: CDR1 SGHTA, CDR2 FQGNSA. The CDR3 is 16 amino acids.

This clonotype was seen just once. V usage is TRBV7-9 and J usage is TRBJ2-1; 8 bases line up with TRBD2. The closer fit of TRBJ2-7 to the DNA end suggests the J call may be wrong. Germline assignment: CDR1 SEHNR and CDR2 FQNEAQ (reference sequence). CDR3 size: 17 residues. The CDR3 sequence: CASSLGLAPSSYNEQYF. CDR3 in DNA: TGTGCCAGCAGCTTAGGACTAGCGCCAAGCTCCTACAATGAGCAGTACTTC.

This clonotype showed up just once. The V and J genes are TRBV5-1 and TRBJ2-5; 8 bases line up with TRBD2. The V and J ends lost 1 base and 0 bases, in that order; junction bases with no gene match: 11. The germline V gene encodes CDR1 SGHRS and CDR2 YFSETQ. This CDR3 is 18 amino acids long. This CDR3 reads CASSLSVSGVFYQETQYF. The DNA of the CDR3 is TGCGCCAGCAGCTTGTCAGTTAGCGGGGTATTCTACCAAGAGACCCAGTACTTC.

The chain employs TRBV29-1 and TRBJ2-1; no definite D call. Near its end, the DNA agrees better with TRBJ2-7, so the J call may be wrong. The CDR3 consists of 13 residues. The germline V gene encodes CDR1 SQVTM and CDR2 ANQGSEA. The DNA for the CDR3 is TGCAGCGCTCCCGAAGGGAATAACAATGAGCAGTACTTC. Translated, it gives CSAPEGNNNEQYF.

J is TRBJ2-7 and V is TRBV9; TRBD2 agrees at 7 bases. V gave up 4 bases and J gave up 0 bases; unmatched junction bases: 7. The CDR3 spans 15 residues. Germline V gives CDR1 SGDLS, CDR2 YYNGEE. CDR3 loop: CASSLPGLSSYEQYF. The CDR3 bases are TGTGCCAGCAGCTTGCCGGGACTATCCTCCTACGAGCAGTACTTC.